The following is a T cell receptor (beta chain) sequence with its context. Its specificity is unknown. The ends were cut back, 1 base at V and 1 base at J, with 10 bases in the middle. Per the germline V gene, CDR1 is SGHNT and CDR2 is YENEEA. The CDR3 is 15 amino acids. The sample belongs to a study of identical twins. Study observations and caveats: Excess low generation probability was seen in twin-shared out-of-frame alpha sequences.

Via MiXCR, TCRdb re-called the 5' RACE reads, giving one row per CDR3 protein. Counted here are more than 650,000 distinct CDR3 sequences, around 6.1% occurring once; the ten biggest clones make up around 2%. Sample: naive T cells sorted from blood. The chain has TRBV11-3 and TRBJ1-2; the D gene is possibly TRBD1 (5 bases). The sequence was obtained from a man aged 18 to 30 in good health. CDR3 amino acids: CASSLGGEDNYGYTF. DNA for the CDR3: TGTGCCAGCAGCTTAGGGGGCGAAGATAACTATGGCTACACCTTC.